This TCR beta chain was sequenced in a study of blood T cell repertoires in COVID-19. Per the original data handling: Using reference gene primer amplification, nucleated cell counts were estimated. Data came from immunoSEQ multiplex PCR; TCRdb stores just in-frame clones and leaves some out. The D gene and trimming were derived from the DNA, and the V and J assignments and clone size from that table. The sample holds around 100,000 clones, approximately 78% seen once. Material: peripheral blood. The TCR originated in a man aged 70-80 years with acute or convalescent COVID-19.

The CDR3 sequence: CATRELNYGYTF. The CDR3 coding sequence is TGTGCCACCCGCGAACTTAACTATGGCTACACCTTC. The V and J genes are TRBV6-5 and TRBJ1-2; unclear D gene. The CDR3 covers 12 residues. V was shortened by 10 bases and J by 1 base, with 10 bases between the two germline ends. Germline-derived CDR1 and CDR2 are MNHEY and SVGAGI.